This T cell receptor beta chain was recovered during a study of T cells in Graves' hyperthyroidism and ophthalmopathy. At the level of the study: Peripheral blood collection took place at initial diagnosis, before any treatment. Study conclusions and caveats: Ophthalmopathy was told apart from stable hyperthyroidism by a 13 V-J model. The model made its ophthalmopathy prediction, and onset followed a median approximately 7 months later.

Fresh 10 ml peripheral blood yielded PBMCs. Using RNA transcripts as the source, TCR beta CDR3 regions were amplified. First-round RT-PCR with HTBI primers amplified the TCR CDR3 region. TCRdb re-called the multiplex PCR reads through MiXCR, storing one row per CDR3 protein. The table shows about 520,000 distinct CDR3 sequences, with about a fifth occurring only once. There are many counts of this clonotype. Its antigen is not identified. The receptor was isolated from a young man with Graves' hyperthyroidism. Source material: blood.

The CDR3 sequence: CASSPDGLRRAFF. The DNA of the CDR3 is TGTGCCAGCAGCCCCGACGGGCTCAGACGAGCTTTCTTT. The chain links TRBV6-1 to TRBJ1-1; no clear D. The germline V gene encodes CDR1 MNHNS and CDR2 SASEGT. This CDR3 is built from 13 residues. Trimming removed 6 bases at V and 10 bases at J, with 18 bases between.